Sequencing of this TCR beta chain was carried out in a study of cytomegalovirus exposure and HLA in healthy donors. Study information: Sequencing of about 179 million T cells in an earlier analysis found 90 million to 120 million unique TCR beta sequences.

Study-wide results and caveats: The study recorded about 150 TCR beta chains that were cytomegalovirus-associated. Most observed TCR sequences were rare, whereas some public TCRs were detected in many donors.

Germline V gene lookup returns CDR1 SGHVS and CDR2 FQNEAQ. J lost 7 bases, V lost 5 bases, and 6 bases had no gene match. This CDR3 has 15 amino acids. Concerning this clone itself: No antigen is known for it.

The PCR made use of 60 Vbeta and 13 Jbeta primers. TCRdb's table, derived via immunoSEQ multiplex PCR, lists solely in-frame clones and lacks some. The table shows about 90,000 clones, with approximately 80% occurring only once. Donors were nominally healthy when sampled, though unrecorded immune exposures were likely. This TCR came from a young man in good health and CMV-seronegative. The sequencing input was PBMCs. V gene TRBV7-8 combines with J gene TRBJ1-6, with 9 bases lining up with TRBD1. The CDR3 DNA is TGTGCCAGCAGCCCGGGACAGGGCTCGAATTCACCCCTCCACTTT. As protein: CASSPGQGSNSPLHF.